A single sample is the source of the 32 T cell receptor beta chains below, sequenced in a study of blood T cell repertoires in COVID-19. Sequencing used immunoSEQ multiplex PCR; TCRdb keeps in-frame clones, though not all of them. The sample yields just over 650,000 clones, 90% seen once. The sample was peripheral blood. These receptors were obtained from a woman aged 18-30 years with acute or convalescent COVID-19.

The J gene is TRBJ1-1, the V gene TRBV15, with D perhaps TRBD1 (5 bases). The length of the CDR3 is 16 residues. Germline V gene sequence: CDR1 LNHNV, CDR2 YYDKDF (reference sequence). Trimming left V 1 base short and J 0 bases short, with 12 bases between. The CDR3 protein is CATSRGAQGLNTEAFF. The CDR3 bases are TGTGCCACCAGCAGAGGGGCCCAGGGATTGAACACTGAAGCTTTCTTT. The variable domain in full, with the rest retrieved from reference TRBV15 and TRBJ1-1, is DAMVIQNPRYQVTQFGKPVTLSCSQTLNHNVMYWYQQKSSQAPKLLFHYYDKDFNNEADTPDNFQSRRPNTSFCFLDIRSPGLGDTAMYLCATSRGAQGLNTEAFFGQGTRLTVV.

J is TRBJ1-1 and V is TRBV5-1, with D maybe TRBD1 (6 bases). V lost 3 bases and J 1 base, leaving 19 bases between the germline ends. The CDR3 contains 17 residues. The V gene's germline CDR1 is SGHRS and CDR2 YFSETQ. In DNA form, the CDR3 reads TGCGCCAGCAGCTCGAGCCGGTACCGGGACAAGAACACTGAAGCTTTCTTT. Its protein product is CASSSSRYRDKNTEAFF.

The chain's CDR3 is CASSGGTVNYGYTF. In DNA, the CDR3 is TGTGCCAGCAGCGGGGGGACTGTTAACTATGGCTACACCTTC. The V and J genes are TRBV5-5 and TRBJ1-2, with a weak D call TRBD1 (5 bases). CDR3 size: 14 residues. V gave up 4 bases and J gave up 1 base, with 11 bases separating them. Per germline, CDR1 SGHKS and CDR2 YYEKEE (reference sequence).

V is TRBV4-3 and J is TRBJ1-2, with D perhaps TRBD1 (5 bases). The V and J ends lost 3 bases and 6 bases respectively, with 14 bases between them. The germline CDR1 and CDR2 sequences are LGHNA and YSLEER. This CDR3 comprises 14 residues. CDR3 protein: CASSQTDRRNGYTF. CDR3 sequence (DNA): TGCGCCAGCAGCCAGACTGACAGAAGGAATGGCTACACCTTC.

This rearrangement joins TRBV7-2 to TRBJ1-5; tentative D call: TRBD1 (6 bases). V lost 5 bases to trimming and J lost 5 bases, with 10 bases between them. Germline V gene sequence: CDR1 SGHTA, CDR2 FQGNSA. The CDR3 has 13 amino acids. DNA for the CDR3: TGTGCCAGCAGCCTACAGGGACATCAGCCCCAGCATTTT. Protein sequence: CASSLQGHQPQHF.

This rearrangement joins TRBV5-6 to TRBJ1-3, with 8 nucleotides matching TRBD1. The germline CDR1 and CDR2 sequences are SGHDT and YYEEEE. Trimming cost V 0 bases and J 1 base; bases outside gene matches: 3. CDR3 length: 16 residues. The CDR3 DNA is TGTGCCAGCAGCTTGGGGACAGGGAAATCTGGAAACACCATATATTTT. Residues: CASSLGTGKSGNTIYF. Looking up the rest from reference TRBV5-6 and TRBJ1-3 gives the full variable domain: DAGVTQSPTHLIKTRGQQVTLRCSPKSGHDTVSWYQQALGQGPQFIFQYYEEEERQRGNFPDRFSGHQFPNYSSELNVNALLLGDSALYLCASSLGTGKSGNTIYFGEGSWLTVV.

This chain uses TRBV29-1 with TRBJ1-2, with a weak D call TRBD1 (6 bases). The CDR3 has 13 residues. Trimming took 4 bases from V and 8 from J, leaving 17 bases between them. Looked up from germline, CDR1 is SQVTM and CDR2 is ANQGSEA. The CDR3 reads CSVVAGGARGYTF. The CDR3, as DNA: TGCAGCGTTGTTGCGGGGGGCGCGAGGGGCTACACCTTC.

The genes are TRBV11-3 and TRBJ1-6; 10 bases match TRBD1. The CDR3 loop spans 17 amino acids. In germline, CDR1 is SGHNT, CDR2 YENEEA. V trimming: 6 bases; J trimming: 3 bases; junction bases outside the gene matches: 8. The CDR3 protein is CASSIDRGRIYNSPLHF. CDR3 nucleotides: TGTGCCAGCAGTATTGACAGGGGGCGAATCTATAATTCACCCCTCCACTTT.

The chain has TRBV7-8 and TRBJ1-1, with a weak D call TRBD1 (6 bases). Trimming pared 5 bases from V and 8 bases from J, leaving 9 bases between. Per germline, CDR1 SGHVS and CDR2 FQNEAQ. The length of the CDR3 is 11 residues. CDR3 protein: CASSNRAEAFF. The CDR3 DNA sequence: TGTGCCAGCAGCAACAGGGCCGAAGCTTTCTTT.

V gene TRBV2 combines with J gene TRBJ1-3; weak D call: TRBD1 (5 bases). The CDR3 spans 13 residues. V was shortened by 6 bases and J by 5 bases, with 11 bases between the two germline ends. Looked up from germline, CDR1 is SNHLY and CDR2 is FYNNEI. This CDR3 reads CASSYDRRNTIYF. The CDR3 DNA sequence: TGTGCCAGCAGCTATGACAGAAGAAACACCATATATTTT.

The chain links TRBV19 to TRBJ1-3; maybe TRBD1 (5 bases). V was clipped by 5 bases and J by 9 bases, with 20 bases between them. The CDR3 contains 15 residues. Looked up from germline, CDR1 is LNHDA and CDR2 is SQIVND (reference sequence). The CDR3 here is CASSLGGTPGSTIYF. CDR3 nucleotide sequence: TGTGCCAGTAGTTTGGGGGGGACTCCGGGGAGCACCATATATTTT.

In DNA form, the CDR3 reads TGTGCCAGCAGCGTAGATGGGGGACAGGGTCTAGGGGCCAACGTCCTGACTTTC. Translating gives CASSVDGGQGLGANVLTF. The chain is built from TRBV9 and TRBJ2-6; 9 nucleotides align to TRBD1. The V gene's germline CDR1 is SGDLS and CDR2 YYNGEE. J lost 4 bases, V lost 0 bases, and 8 bases had no gene match. This CDR3 has 18 amino acids.

This chain joins TRBV15 and TRBJ2-7; D might be TRBD2 (7 bases). V shed 4 bases and J shed 1 base, with 14 bases lying between them. Germline CDR1 reads LNHNV; CDR2 reads YYDKDF (reference sequence). This CDR3 region has 15 residues. CDR3 in DNA: TGTGCCACCAGCATCACGGGGGGCAGGTCCTACGAGCAGTACTTC. This encodes CATSITGGRSYEQYF.

The rearrangement links TRBV28 to TRBJ1-1; D gene ambiguous. Germline V gene lookup returns CDR1 MDHEN and CDR2 SYDVKM. V dropped 2 bases and J dropped 0 bases, with 10 bases sitting between them. The CDR3 length is 15 residues. CDR3 in DNA: TGTGCCAGCAGTTTAGAGGGTAATTTGAACACTGAAGCTTTCTTT. This encodes CASSLEGNLNTEAFF.

V usage is TRBV12-5 and J usage is TRBJ1-1; tentative D call: TRBD1 (5 bases). Germline lookup yields CDR1 LGHNT and CDR2 FRNRAP. The CDR3 consists of 14 residues. Trimming removed 5 bases at V and 6 bases at J, with 16 bases between. The chain's CDR3 is CASGNNPGLAEAFF. The CDR3 nucleotides are TGTGCTAGTGGTAATAATCCGGGACTGGCTGAAGCTTTCTTT.

CDR3 sequence: CASSQDFLAGGYYGYTF. In DNA form, the CDR3 reads TGCGCCAGCAGCCAAGATTTCCTGGCAGGGGGATACTATGGCTACACCTTC. The chain joins TRBV4-1 to TRBJ1-2, with 7 positions matching TRBD1. The V gene's germline CDR1 is MGHRA and CDR2 YSYEKL. With V trimmed by 0 bases and J by 3 bases, 10 bases remained unmatched. The CDR3 contains 17 residues.

The chain couples TRBV29-1 to TRBJ1-1, with D possibly matching TRBD1 (6 bases). V lost 7 bases to trimming and J lost 2 bases, with 14 bases between them. The CDR3 is 13 residues long. Germline lookup yields CDR1 SQVTM and CDR2 ANQGSEA. The CDR3 is CSAAGGGNTEAFF. The CDR3 nucleotides read TGCAGCGCCGCGGGGGGCGGAAACACTGAAGCTTTCTTT.

This sequence joins TRBV19 and TRBJ1-2; D perhaps matches TRBD1 (6 bases). The germline V gene has CDR1 LNHDA and CDR2 SQIVND (reference sequence). The CDR3 is made up of 13 amino acids. V gave up 5 bases and J gave up 4 bases, with 11 bases separating them. The chain's CDR3 is CASSPTGSYGYTF. The CDR3 nucleotides read TGTGCCAGTAGTCCTACAGGGAGCTATGGCTACACCTTC.

V gene TRBV6-5 combines with J gene TRBJ1-1; D gene uncertain. The CDR3 runs to 16 residues. V was clipped by 2 bases and J by 1 base, with 14 bases between them. The germline CDR1 and CDR2 sequences are MNHEY and SVGAGI. Here the CDR3 DNA reads TGTGCCAGCAGTTACCTTAGCGGCAGCCAGAACACTGAAGCTTTCTTT. Amino acid sequence: CASSYLSGSQNTEAFF.

The chain couples TRBV12-5 to TRBJ2-2; D uncertain. CDR1 LGHNT and CDR2 FRNRAP come from the germline V gene. V was shortened by 0 bases and J by 2 bases, with 7 bases between the two germline ends. This CDR3 has 15 amino acids. CDR3 residues: CASGLVLVNTGELFF. In DNA, the CDR3 is TGTGCTAGTGGTTTGGTACTGGTTAACACCGGGGAGCTGTTTTTT.

V is TRBV28 and J is TRBJ2-7; tentatively, D is TRBD1 (5 bases). Between the trimmed V and J ends, which lost 2 bases and 5 bases, there was a span of 16 bases. The CDR3 is 15 amino acids. Germline V CDR1 and CDR2: MDHEN, SYDVKM. The CDR3 protein is CASSLPDLGQDEQYF. The CDR3 nucleotides read TGTGCCAGCAGTTTACCAGATCTGGGGCAGGACGAGCAGTACTTC.

This clone has just one count. The chain carries TRBV6-5 and TRBJ2-5; D not certain. Trimming pared 6 bases from V and 8 bases from J, leaving 13 bases between. The CDR3 has 12 amino acids. From germline, CDR1 is MNHEY and CDR2 SVGAGI. In DNA, the CDR3 is TGTGCCAGCAGCTTGGGCCCCGGCACCCAGTACTTC. It yields the protein CASSLGPGTQYF.

V usage is TRBV6-1 and J usage is TRBJ2-1; tentatively, D is TRBD2 (7 bases). This CDR3 region has 19 residues. Deletions cut 0 bases from V and 2 bases from J, with 20 bases between. In germline, CDR1 is MNHNS, CDR2 SASEGT. CDR3 amino acids: CASSEAGSERGGAYNEQFF. The CDR3 region has the DNA TGTGCCAGCAGTGAAGCGGGTTCCGAAAGGGGGGGCGCCTACAATGAGCAGTTCTTC.

The chain joins TRBV14 to TRBJ1-1; D remains ambiguous. Germline V gene lookup returns CDR1 SGHDN and CDR2 FVKESK. This CDR3 contains 14 residues. Trimming took 5 bases from V and 4 from J, leaving 14 bases between them. The CDR3 spells CASSIAGWATEAFF. CDR3 DNA: TGTGCCAGCAGCATAGCGGGCTGGGCCACTGAAGCTTTCTTT. The whole variable domain, filled in from reference TRBV14 and TRBJ1-1, reads EAGVTQFPSHSVIEKGQTVTLRCDPISGHDNLYWYRRVMGKEIKFLLHFVKESKQDESGMPNNRFLAERTGGTYSTLKVQPAELEDSGVYFCASSIAGWATEAFFGQGTRLTVV.

This sequence joins TRBV19 and TRBJ1-2, with D possibly matching TRBD1 (5 bases). Between the trimmed V and J ends, which lost 4 bases and 0 bases, there was a span of 9 bases. This CDR3 comprises 14 residues. The germline V gene has CDR1 LNHDA and CDR2 SQIVND (reference sequence). This chain's CDR3 is CASSNRQPNYGYTF. The DNA of the CDR3 is TGTGCCAGTAGTAACCGACAGCCTAACTATGGCTACACCTTC.

The rearrangement uses TRBV23-1 and TRBJ2-7, with 7 bases that match TRBD1. TRBV23-1 is reported as an ORF; its role is uncertain. The V segment lost 4 bases and the J segment 0 bases; nucleotides outside the gene matches: 12. The CDR3 loop spans 17 amino acids. The CDR3 reads CASSPKAHRDSSYEQYF. The CDR3, as DNA: TGCGCCAGCAGTCCCAAAGCCCACAGGGACAGCTCCTACGAGCAGTACTTC.

This clone was found a few times. The chain uses TRBV6-5 and TRBJ1-2; TRBD1 might be the D (5 bases). The V gene lost 11 bases and the J gene lost 2 bases, with 12 bases spanning the gap. Germline V lookup: CDR1 MNHEY, CDR2 SVGAGI. The CDR3 has 12 amino acids. As DNA, the CDR3 is TGTGCCTTCCTCCGGGGGAACTATGGCTACACCTTC. Its protein product is CAFLRGNYGYTF.

V is TRBV18 and J is TRBJ2-7; possibly TRBD1 for D (6 bases). This CDR3 comprises 15 residues. The V end lost 3 bases, the J end lost 3 bases, and 15 bases lay between the germline ends. Germline loops: CDR1 KGHSH, CDR2 LQKENI. The CDR3: CASSPDRTRSYEQYF. The CDR3 DNA reads as TGTGCCAGCTCACCCGACAGGACCCGCAGCTACGAGCAGTACTTC.

The chain carries TRBV2 and TRBJ1-4; D is perhaps TRBD1 (6 bases). Looked up from germline, CDR1 is SNHLY and CDR2 is FYNNEI. V was trimmed by 8 bases and J by 6 bases, leaving 19 bases between them. The CDR3 has 15 amino acids. CDR3 DNA sequence: TGTGCCAGCGGGGGCGGGGGCAAGAATTATGAAAAACTGTTTTTT. This encodes CASGGGGKNYEKLFF.

The chain uses TRBV2 and TRBJ2-1; TRBD2 aligns across 8 bases. The CDR3 has 13 residues. The V gene end was trimmed by 7 bases and the J gene end by 4 bases; junction bases not matched to a gene: 3. CDR1 and CDR2 (germline): SNHLY, FYNNEI. CDR3 amino acids: CASKSGGYNEQFF. CDR3 sequence (DNA): TGTGCCAGCAAAAGCGGGGGATACAATGAGCAGTTCTTC.

J is TRBJ1-1 and V is TRBV5-1; D is undetermined. The CDR3 length is 11 residues. Germline loops: CDR1 SGHRS, CDR2 YFSETQ. V was pared by 5 bases and J by 11 bases, with 13 bases between. Written as DNA, the CDR3 is TGCGCCAGCAGAACTTTCGTACGGGCTTTCTTT. It codes for CASRTFVRAFF.

The chain couples TRBV5-5 to TRBJ1-2; 9 nucleotides agree with TRBD1. Trimming at V came to 4 bases and at J to 4 bases, leaving 5 bases not matched to a gene. Germline V gene lookup returns CDR1 SGHKS and CDR2 YYEKEE (reference sequence). The CDR3 is 14 amino acids. The CDR3 coding sequence is TGTGCCAGCAGCCTTGACAGGGGGGCCTATGGCTACACCTTC. Translating it yields CASSLDRGAYGYTF.